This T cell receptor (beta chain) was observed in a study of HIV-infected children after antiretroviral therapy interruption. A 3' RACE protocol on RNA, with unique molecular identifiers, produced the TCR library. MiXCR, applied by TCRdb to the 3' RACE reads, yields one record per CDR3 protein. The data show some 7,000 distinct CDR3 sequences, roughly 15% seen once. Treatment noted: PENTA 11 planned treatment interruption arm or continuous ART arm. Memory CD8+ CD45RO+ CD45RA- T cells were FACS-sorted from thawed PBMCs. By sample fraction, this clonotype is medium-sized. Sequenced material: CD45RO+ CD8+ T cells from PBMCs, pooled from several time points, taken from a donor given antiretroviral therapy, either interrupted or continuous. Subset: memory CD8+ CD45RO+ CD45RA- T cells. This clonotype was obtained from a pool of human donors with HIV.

CDR3 coding DNA: TGCGCCAGCAGCCGTAAGATCGCGGGGGGGGACACCGGGGAGCTGTTTTTT. It encodes CASSRKIAGGDTGELFF. This chain joins TRBV4-1 and TRBJ2-2; 9 bases align to TRBD2. This CDR3 region has 17 residues. Germline CDR1 is MGHRA and CDR2 is YSYEKL. The V segment lost 4 bases and the J segment 3 bases; nucleotides outside the gene matches: 9.